This note documents a single TCR beta chain sequence. The target antigen is unknown. The sample belongs to a study of OX40 agonist ivuxolimab in advanced cancers. Study in general: Head and neck, renal cell, melanoma or hepatocellular carcinoma were the cancers that dose-escalation patients had. Patients achieving partial responses numbered three: one hepatocellular carcinoma case and two cutaneous melanoma cases.

The J segment lost 3 bases and the V segment lost 4 bases, leaving 7 bases of the junction unmatched. The CDR3 has 15 residues. The germline gives CDR1 KGHSH, CDR2 LQKENI. Study outcomes and limitations: In the 0.1-3.0 mg/kg groups, partial responders showed among the lowest expansion.

The assay was immunoSEQ multiplex PCR, and TCRdb's table has in-frame clones only and misses some. This sample has around 20,000 clones, with 65% to 90% found just once. This receptor was obtained from an adult with an advanced solid tumor such as melanoma, head and neck, liver or kidney cancer. This sequence joins TRBV18 and TRBJ1-2; 8 bases line up with TRBD1. The sequencing here drew on CD4+ or CD8+ T cells sorted from blood, taken in a trial of the OX40 agonist ivuxolimab. CDR3 protein: CASSLRQGRYYGYTF. The CDR3 nucleotides read TGTGCCAGCTCACTTAGACAGGGGCGGTACTATGGCTACACCTTC.